Listed below are T cell receptor beta chains from one sample, sequenced in a study of cytomegalovirus exposure and HLA in healthy donors. Assay used: immunoSEQ multiplex PCR; TCRdb lists only in-frame clones, some missing. The table has about 120,000 clones, 75% to 85% seen once. Sequenced input: PBMCs. These receptors were obtained from a woman aged 50 to 60 in good health and CMV-seropositive. Each CDR3 is given with its conserved first and last residue. The order of the fields is J gene, V gene, clone size, CDR3 protein. Size tells how often a clone was seen (once, few, many) or the class of an expanded clone, and some rows leave it out.

j_call: TRBJ2-5; v_call: TRBV6-1; clone_size: few; cdr3_aa: CASSKDRGPQETQYF
j_call: TRBJ1-5; v_call: TRBV2; clone_size: few; cdr3_aa: CASGALGQHQPQHF
j_call: TRBJ2-2; v_call: TRBV9; clone_size: .; cdr3_aa: CASSVIGTGHTGELFF
j_call: TRBJ2-5; v_call: TRBV5-1; clone_size: .; cdr3_aa: CASSLAAGGQETQYF
j_call: TRBJ1-1; v_call: TRBV18; clone_size: .; cdr3_aa: CASSPGRRSTEAFF
j_call: TRBJ2-5; v_call: TRBV13; clone_size: .; cdr3_aa: CASSSRFLAGFQETQYF
j_call: TRBJ2-1; v_call: TRBV5-1; clone_size: .; cdr3_aa: CASSLVFGSSYNEQFF
j_call: TRBJ2-7; v_call: TRBV11-1; clone_size: .; cdr3_aa: CASSLNGLAGVEQYF
j_call: TRBJ2-5; v_call: TRBV2; clone_size: .; cdr3_aa: CASRGTSGTYETQYF
j_call: TRBJ1-6; v_call: TRBV7-9; clone_size: few; cdr3_aa: CASSPRDSPSRNNSPLHF
j_call: TRBJ1-5; v_call: TRBV5-6; clone_size: .; cdr3_aa: CASSLADQPQHF
j_call: TRBJ2-7; v_call: TRBV13; clone_size: .; cdr3_aa: CASSRWTDPYEQYF
j_call: TRBJ1-2; v_call: TRBV7-2; clone_size: few; cdr3_aa: CASSLQIREQNYGYTF
j_call: TRBJ2-1; v_call: TRBV5-6; clone_size: .; cdr3_aa: CASSVQGARSYNGQFF
j_call: TRBJ2-5; v_call: TRBV7-9; clone_size: few; cdr3_aa: CASSLGTSGETQYF
j_call: TRBJ1-2; v_call: TRBV2; clone_size: .; cdr3_aa: CASSPGVGYTF